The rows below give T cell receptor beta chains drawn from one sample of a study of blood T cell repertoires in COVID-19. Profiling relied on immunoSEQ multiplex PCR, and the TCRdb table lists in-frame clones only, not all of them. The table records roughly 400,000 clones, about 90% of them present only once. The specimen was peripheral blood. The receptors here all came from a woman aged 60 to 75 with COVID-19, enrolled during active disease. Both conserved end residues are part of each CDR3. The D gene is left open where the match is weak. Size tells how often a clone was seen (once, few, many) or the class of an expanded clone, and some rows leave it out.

CASSYQDRESYGYTF,TGTGCCAGCAGCTATCAAGACAGGGAGAGCTATGGCTACACCTTC,TRBV4-2,few,TRBJ1-2,TRBD1
CASSFGEGQGGMNTEAFF,TGTGCCAGCAGCTTCGGTGAGGGACAGGGAGGGATGAACACTGAAGCTTTCTTT,TRBV7-9,.,TRBJ1-1,TRBD1
CASSQGLGGASETQYF,TGTGCCAGCAGCCAAGGGCTCGGGGGGGCCTCGGAGACCCAGTACTTC,TRBV4-2,.,TRBJ2-5,TRBD2
CASSDTFAEAFF,TGTGCCAGCAGTGACACATTCGCTGAAGCTTTCTTT,TRBV6-1,.,TRBJ1-1,.
CASSFLGVNTGELFF,TGTGCCAGCAGCTTCCTAGGGGTGAACACCGGGGAGCTGTTTTTT,TRBV7-2,few,TRBJ2-2,.
CASSEVSPASTDTQYF,TGTGCCAGCAGTGAAGTTAGCCCTGCTAGCACAGATACGCAGTATTTT,TRBV6-1,.,TRBJ2-3,.
CASSTGEPTNEKLFF,TGTGCCAGCAGTACGGGGGAACCAACTAATGAAAAACTGTTTTTT,TRBV6-6,.,TRBJ1-4,.
CASKSPSYGYTF,TGTGCCAGCAAAAGTCCCAGCTATGGCTACACCTTC,TRBV28,.,TRBJ1-2,.
CAGLGGRNTEAFF,TGTGCCGGCCTCGGGGGAAGGAACACTGAAGCTTTCTTT,TRBV6-1,.,TRBJ1-1,.
CASSQGQALSTGELFF,TGTGCCAGCAGCCAGGGACAGGCCCTCTCTACCGGGGAGCTGTTTTTT,TRBV3-1/TRBV3-2,.,TRBJ2-2,TRBD1
CASRGQGAAQPQHF,TGTGCCAGCAGGGGACAGGGGGCCGCTCAGCCCCAGCATTTT,TRBV6-5,.,TRBJ1-5,TRBD1
CASSPDTQETQYF,TGTGCCAGCAGCCCTGACACCCAAGAGACCCAGTACTTC,TRBV11-1,.,TRBJ2-5,.
CASGPGTGASGNTIYF,TGTGCCAGCGGCCCTGGGACAGGGGCCTCTGGAAACACCATATATTTT,TRBV7-9,.,TRBJ1-3,TRBD1
CASSVTGGRAETQYF,TGTGCCAGCAGTGTCACCGGGGGGCGGGCAGAGACCCAGTACTTC,TRBV2,few,TRBJ2-5,.
CASTGTTSGKRGYNEQFF,TGTGCCAGCACTGGGACGACTAGCGGGAAACGGGGCTACAATGAGCAGTTCTTC,TRBV18,.,TRBJ2-1,TRBD2
CASSFGGYTF,TGTGCCAGCAGCTTTGGCGGCTACACCTTC,TRBV7-9,.,TRBJ1-2,.
CASSLDSMNTEAFF,TGTGCCAGCAGCTTGGACTCCATGAACACTGAAGCTTTCTTT,TRBV5-4,.,TRBJ1-1,.
CASSTEGPGDTEAFF,TGTGCCAGTAGTACGGAAGGGCCGGGGGACACTGAAGCTTTCTTT,TRBV19,.,TRBJ1-1,.
CASRGRTWRQIF,TGTGCCAGCAGGGGGAGGACGTGGCGGCAGATCTTT,TRBV3-1/TRBV3-2,once,TRBJ1-1,.
CASSESPLSGGAYNEQFF,TGCGCCAGCAGCGAATCACCCCTTAGCGGGGGCGCCTACAATGAGCAGTTCTTC,TRBV5-1,.,TRBJ2-1,TRBD2
CASSSPGQNYGYTF,TGTGCCAGCAGTTCACCGGGACAGAATTATGGCTACACCTTC,TRBV28,.,TRBJ1-2,TRBD1
CASGATGGVKTNEKLFF,TGTGCCAGCGGCGCGACAGGGGGCGTTAAAACTAATGAAAAACTGTTTTTT,TRBV27,.,TRBJ1-4,TRBD1
CASSIGSFTGELFF,TGTGCCAGTAGTATAGGGAGTTTCACCGGGGAGCTGTTTTTT,TRBV19,.,TRBJ2-2,.
CASSEAAGGRGNTIYF,TGTGCCAGCAGTGAAGCGGCAGGGGGCCGGGGAAACACCATATATTTT,TRBV2,.,TRBJ1-3,TRBD1
CSASREEKLFF,TGCAGTGCGTCCCGGGAGGAAAAACTGTTTTTT,TRBV20-1,.,TRBJ1-4,.
CASRSPYAGGKNTEAFF,TGTGCCAGCCGGAGCCCTTATGCCGGGGGGAAAAACACTGAAGCTTTCTTT,TRBV28,.,TRBJ1-1,.
CASSPLGQGVNNSPLHF,TGTGCCAGCTCACCACTGGGACAGGGGGTAAATAATTCACCCCTCCACTTT,TRBV18,few,TRBJ1-6,TRBD1
CASSESFAGTEAFF,TGTGCCAGCAGTGAATCTTTTGCGGGCACTGAAGCTTTCTTT,TRBV25-1,.,TRBJ1-1,.
CASSPGSGGTEAFF,TGTGCCAGCTCACCGGGATCGGGGGGGACTGAAGCTTTCTTT,TRBV18,.,TRBJ1-1,.
CASSSGQPSYGYTF,TGTGCCAGCAGCTCCGGACAGCCCAGCTATGGCTACACCTTC,TRBV5-4,.,TRBJ1-2,.
CAWSGGAGANTGELFF,TGTGCCTGGAGTGGGGGAGCGGGGGCGAACACCGGGGAGCTGTTTTTT,TRBV30,few,TRBJ2-2,TRBD2
CASSLNGLANTEQFF,TGTGCCAGCAGCTTAAATGGGCTAGCCAATACTGAGCAGTTCTTC,TRBV7-2,.,TRBJ2-1,.
CASSSPGQGNYGYTF,TGTGCCAGCAGCAGCCCAGGACAGGGTAACTATGGCTACACCTTC,TRBV27,.,TRBJ1-2,TRBD1
CASSTRQGYPEAFF,TGTGCCAGCAGCACCCGACAGGGTTACCCTGAAGCTTTCTTT,TRBV11-1,.,TRBJ1-1,TRBD1
CASSPGAGGRTEQFF,TGCGCCAGCAGCCCCGGGGCGGGGGGGCGTACTGAGCAGTTCTTC,TRBV5-1,few,TRBJ2-1,TRBD2
CATSVDRGPSPLHF,TGTGCCACCAGCGTGGATAGGGGCCCTTCACCCCTCCACTTT,TRBV15,.,TRBJ1-6,.
CASSIGRQGLPDTQYF,TGTGCCAGTAGTATAGGGAGACAGGGGCTTCCCGATACGCAGTATTTT,TRBV19,.,TRBJ2-3,TRBD1
CASSLGRAGEQYF,TGTGCCAGCAGTTTGGGTAGGGCGGGCGAGCAGTACTTC,TRBV28,.,TRBJ2-7,.
CASTLPGRIYEQYF,TGTGCCAGCACCTTGCCCGGCAGGATATACGAGCAGTACTTC,TRBV28,.,TRBJ2-7,.
CASSEWLYSNQPQHF,TGTGCCAGCAGTGAGTGGCTTTATAGCAATCAGCCCCAGCATTTT,TRBV2,.,TRBJ1-5,.
CASSSWGGMSGNTIYF,TGTGCCAGCAGCTCGTGGGGAGGGATGTCTGGAAACACCATATATTTT,TRBV5-4,.,TRBJ1-3,.
CASSLYEREQFF,TGTGCCAGCTCACTGTACGAGCGCGAGCAGTTCTTC,TRBV18,once,TRBJ2-1,.
CASSLLSRGGPGKNIQYF,TGTGCCAGCAGCCTCCTTAGTCGGGGGGGGCCAGGCAAAAACATTCAGTACTTC,TRBV3-1/TRBV3-2,.,TRBJ2-4,TRBD2
CATSDPTGSQHF,TGTGCCACCAGTGATCCTACAGGGTCCCAGCATTTT,TRBV24-1,.,TRBJ1-5,.
CAISEQNLGEGQTQYF,TGTGCCATCAGTGAACAAAACCTAGGGGAAGGGCAGACCCAGTACTTC,TRBV10-3,.,TRBJ2-5,.
CASSQDRDQPQHF,TGTGCCAGCAGCCAAGATCGGGATCAGCCCCAGCATTTT,TRBV3-1/TRBV3-2,few,TRBJ1-5,.
CASSLGTRNNSPLHF,TGTGCCAGTAGTCTAGGGACACGGAATAATTCACCCCTCCACTTT,TRBV19,.,TRBJ1-6,.
CATSTQGGQPQHF,TGTGCCACCAGTACACAGGGTGGGCAGCCCCAGCATTTT,TRBV24-1,.,TRBJ1-5,.
CASSLDSSNQPQHF,TGTGCCAGCAGTCTTGACAGTAGCAATCAGCCCCAGCATTTT,TRBV7-9,.,TRBJ1-5,.
CASSEMASGGAYNEQFF,TGTGCCAGCAGCGAGATGGCTAGCGGGGGCGCGTACAATGAGCAGTTCTTC,TRBV9,.,TRBJ2-1,TRBD2
CASSEAGSRGLNTEAFF,TGTGCCAGCAGTGAAGCGGGGTCGAGGGGGCTGAACACTGAAGCTTTCTTT,TRBV6-1,.,TRBJ1-1,TRBD1
CASSLGGLATDTQYF,TGTGCCAGCAGCCTAGGGGGACTAGCGACAGATACGCAGTATTTT,TRBV28,.,TRBJ2-3,TRBD2
CASSQDDRGAYNEQFF,TGTGCCAGCAGCCAAGATGATCGGGGGGCCTACAATGAGCAGTTCTTC,TRBV3-1/TRBV3-2,.,TRBJ2-1,TRBD2
CASSDREDSYNEQFF,TGTGCCAGCAGTGACCGGGAAGACTCCTACAATGAGCAGTTCTTC,TRBV6-4,.,TRBJ2-1,.
CASSLMPLQETQYF,TGTGCCAGCAGCTTAATGCCCCTACAAGAGACCCAGTACTTC,TRBV7-3,.,TRBJ2-5,.
CASSSSGQGGGYTF,TGTGCCAGCAGCTCTAGCGGACAGGGCGGAGGCTACACCTTC,TRBV7-2,.,TRBJ1-2,TRBD1
CASSLNRGSSPLHF,TGTGCCAGCAGTTTAAACAGGGGAAGTTCACCCCTCCACTTT,TRBV28,.,TRBJ1-6,TRBD1
CASSPSGGGTYEQYF,TGTGCCAGCAGTCCCAGCGGGGGGGGGACCTACGAGCAGTACTTC,TRBV28,.,TRBJ2-7,TRBD2
CASSQFRQGDTGELFF,TGCGCCAGCAGTCAATTTAGGCAGGGGGACACCGGGGAGCTGTTTTTT,TRBV23-1,.,TRBJ2-2,TRBD1